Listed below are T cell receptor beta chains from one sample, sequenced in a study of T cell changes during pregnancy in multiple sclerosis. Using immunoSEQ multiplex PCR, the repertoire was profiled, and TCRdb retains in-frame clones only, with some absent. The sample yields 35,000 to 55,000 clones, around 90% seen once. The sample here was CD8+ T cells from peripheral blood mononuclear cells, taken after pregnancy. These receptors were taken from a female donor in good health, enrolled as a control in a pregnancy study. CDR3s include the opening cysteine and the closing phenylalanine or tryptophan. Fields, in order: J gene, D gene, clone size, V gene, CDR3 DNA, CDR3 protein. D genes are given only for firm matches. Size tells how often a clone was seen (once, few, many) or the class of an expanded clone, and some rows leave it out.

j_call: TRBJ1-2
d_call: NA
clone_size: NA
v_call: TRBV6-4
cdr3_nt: TGTGCCAGTTCAGGGGAATCTAACTATGGCTACACCTTC
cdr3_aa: CASSGESNYGYTF

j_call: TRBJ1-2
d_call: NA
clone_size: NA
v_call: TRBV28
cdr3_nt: TGTGCCAGCAGTTTCGGGGAGGGCTACACCTTC
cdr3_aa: CASSFGEGYTF

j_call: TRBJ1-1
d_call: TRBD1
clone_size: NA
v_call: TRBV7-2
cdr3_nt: TGTGCCAGCAGCCCACAGGGGGAGGCTGAAGCTTTCTTT
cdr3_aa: CASSPQGEAEAFF

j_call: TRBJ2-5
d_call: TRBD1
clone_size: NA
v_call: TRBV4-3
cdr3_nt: TGCGCCAGCAGCCCTACAGGGGGCCCGGAGACCCAGTACTTC
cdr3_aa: CASSPTGGPETQYF

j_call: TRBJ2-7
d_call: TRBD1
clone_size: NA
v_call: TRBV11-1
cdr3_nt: TGTGCCAGCAGCTCCGGGACAGGGACCTACGAGCAGTACTTC
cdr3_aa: CASSSGTGTYEQYF

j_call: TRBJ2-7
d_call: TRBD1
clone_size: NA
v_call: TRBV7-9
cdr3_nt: TGTGCCAGCAGCCCCGACAGGGGGCTCTGGCTAGCGGGCACCTACGAGCAGTACTTC
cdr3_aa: CASSPDRGLWLAGTYEQYF

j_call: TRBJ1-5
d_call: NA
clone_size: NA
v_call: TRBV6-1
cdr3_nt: TGTGCCAGCAGTGAATGGGGCAGGGGCCCCCTCCGACCCCAGCATTTT
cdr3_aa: CASSEWGRGPLRPQHF

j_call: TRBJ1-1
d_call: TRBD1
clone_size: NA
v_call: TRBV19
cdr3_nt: TGTGCCAGTAGTGCCTGGACAGGGCGGAGCACTGAAGCTTTCTTT
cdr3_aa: CASSAWTGRSTEAFF

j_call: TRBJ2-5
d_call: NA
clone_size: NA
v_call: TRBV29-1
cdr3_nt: TGCAGCGTTGACCCGGGTAGGGAGACCCAGTACTTC
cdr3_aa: CSVDPGRETQYF

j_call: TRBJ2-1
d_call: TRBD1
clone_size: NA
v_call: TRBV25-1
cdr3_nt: TGTGCCAGCCAGGGACAGACGGGGCCGTTCTTC
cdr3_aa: CASQGQTGPFF

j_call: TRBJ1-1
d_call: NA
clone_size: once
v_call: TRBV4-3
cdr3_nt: TGCGCCAGCAGCCAAGTGTGGGCGAAGGGGACTGAAGCTTTCTTT
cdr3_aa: CASSQVWAKGTEAFF

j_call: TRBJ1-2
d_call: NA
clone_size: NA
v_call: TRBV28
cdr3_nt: TGTGCCAGCACCTCTACCGGAGCTAACTATGGCTACACCTTC
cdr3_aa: CASTSTGANYGYTF

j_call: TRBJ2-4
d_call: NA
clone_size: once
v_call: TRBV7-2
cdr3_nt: TGTGCCAGCAGCCGCGGGGATAGGGTTCAGTACTTC
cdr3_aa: CASSRGDRVQYF

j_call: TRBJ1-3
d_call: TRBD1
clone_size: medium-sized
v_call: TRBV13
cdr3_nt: TGTGCCAGCAGCTCCCCCCGGGACAGGGGGCCCGGAAACACCATATATTTT
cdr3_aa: CASSSPRDRGPGNTIYF

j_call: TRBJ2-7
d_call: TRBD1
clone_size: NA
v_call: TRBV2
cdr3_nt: TGTGCCACCGGGACAGGGTACTACGAGCAGTACTTC
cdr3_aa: CATGTGYYEQYF